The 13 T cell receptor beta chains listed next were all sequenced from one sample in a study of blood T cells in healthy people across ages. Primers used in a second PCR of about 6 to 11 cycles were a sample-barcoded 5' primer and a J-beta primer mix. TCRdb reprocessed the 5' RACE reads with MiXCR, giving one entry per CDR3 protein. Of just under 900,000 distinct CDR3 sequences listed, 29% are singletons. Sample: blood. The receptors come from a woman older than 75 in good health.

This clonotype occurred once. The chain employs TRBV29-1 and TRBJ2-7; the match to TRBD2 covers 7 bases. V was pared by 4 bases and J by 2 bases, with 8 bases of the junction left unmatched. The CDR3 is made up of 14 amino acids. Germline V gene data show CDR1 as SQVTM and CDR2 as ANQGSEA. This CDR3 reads CSVGLGGKTYEQYF. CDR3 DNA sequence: TGCAGCGTTGGGCTGGGAGGGAAAACCTACGAGCAGTACTTC.

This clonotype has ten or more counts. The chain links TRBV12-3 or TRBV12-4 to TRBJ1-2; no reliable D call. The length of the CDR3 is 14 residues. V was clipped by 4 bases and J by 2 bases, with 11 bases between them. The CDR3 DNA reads TGTGCCAGCAGTTCAAAAGGGTCCAACTATGGCTACACCTTC. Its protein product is CASSSKGSNYGYTF.

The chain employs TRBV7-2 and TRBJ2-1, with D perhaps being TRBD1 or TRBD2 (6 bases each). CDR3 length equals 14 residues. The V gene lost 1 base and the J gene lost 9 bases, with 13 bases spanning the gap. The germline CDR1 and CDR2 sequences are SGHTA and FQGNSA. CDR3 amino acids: CASSLGRTGAEQFF. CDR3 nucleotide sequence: TGTGCCAGCAGCTTAGGCCGGACGGGGGCTGAGCAGTTCTTC.

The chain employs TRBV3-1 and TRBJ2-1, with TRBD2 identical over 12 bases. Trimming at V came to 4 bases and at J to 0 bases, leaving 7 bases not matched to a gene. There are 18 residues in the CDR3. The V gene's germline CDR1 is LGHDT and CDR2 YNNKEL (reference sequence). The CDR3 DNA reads TGTGCCAGCAGCCTGGGCGGACTAGCGGGAAGCTCCTACAATGAGCAGTTCTTC. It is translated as CASSLGGLAGSSYNEQFF.

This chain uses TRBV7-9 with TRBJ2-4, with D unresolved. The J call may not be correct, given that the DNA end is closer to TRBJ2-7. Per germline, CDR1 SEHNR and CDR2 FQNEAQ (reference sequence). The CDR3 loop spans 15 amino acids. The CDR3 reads CASSQIALSPYEQYF. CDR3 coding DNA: TGTGCCAGCAGCCAGATCGCCCTTTCCCCCTACGAGCAGTACTTC.

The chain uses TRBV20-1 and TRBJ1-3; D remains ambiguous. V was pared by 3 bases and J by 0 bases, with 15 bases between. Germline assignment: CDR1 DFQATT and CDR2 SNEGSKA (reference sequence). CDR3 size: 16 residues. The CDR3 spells CSARKDIRSSGNTIYF. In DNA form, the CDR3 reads TGCAGTGCTAGGAAAGACATACGCAGCTCTGGAAACACCATATATTTT.

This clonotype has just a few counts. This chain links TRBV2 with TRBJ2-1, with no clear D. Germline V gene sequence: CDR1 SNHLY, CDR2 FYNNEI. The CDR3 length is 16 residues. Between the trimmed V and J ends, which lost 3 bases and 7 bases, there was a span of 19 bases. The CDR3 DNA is TGTGCCAGCAGTGATTACGTGGAAACCCCCAGGAATGAGCAGTTCTTC. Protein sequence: CASSDYVETPRNEQFF.

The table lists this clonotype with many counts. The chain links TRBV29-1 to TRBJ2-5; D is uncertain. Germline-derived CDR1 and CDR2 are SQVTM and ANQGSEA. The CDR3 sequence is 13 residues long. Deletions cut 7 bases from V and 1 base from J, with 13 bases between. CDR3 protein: CSALPGLQETQYF. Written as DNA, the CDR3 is TGCAGCGCCCTGCCGGGTCTCCAAGAGACCCAGTACTTC.

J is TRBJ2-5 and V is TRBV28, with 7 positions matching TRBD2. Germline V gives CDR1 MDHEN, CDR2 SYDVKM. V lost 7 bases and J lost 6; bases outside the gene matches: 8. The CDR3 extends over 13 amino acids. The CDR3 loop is CASMQGGSQTQYF. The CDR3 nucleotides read TGTGCCAGCATGCAGGGAGGGAGCCAGACCCAGTACTTC.

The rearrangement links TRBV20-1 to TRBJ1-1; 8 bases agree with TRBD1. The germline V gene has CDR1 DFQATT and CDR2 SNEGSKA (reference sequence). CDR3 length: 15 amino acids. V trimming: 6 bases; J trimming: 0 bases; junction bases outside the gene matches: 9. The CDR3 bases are TGCAGTGCCAGACAGGGGCGAGGAATGAACACTGAAGCTTTCTTT. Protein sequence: CSARQGRGMNTEAFF.

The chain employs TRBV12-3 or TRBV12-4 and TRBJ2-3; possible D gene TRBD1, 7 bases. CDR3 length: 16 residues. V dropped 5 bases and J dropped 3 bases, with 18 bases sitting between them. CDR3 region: CASSTDRLARTDTQYF. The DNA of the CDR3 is TGTGCCAGCAGTACGGACAGGCTAGCGAGAACAGATACGCAGTATTTT.

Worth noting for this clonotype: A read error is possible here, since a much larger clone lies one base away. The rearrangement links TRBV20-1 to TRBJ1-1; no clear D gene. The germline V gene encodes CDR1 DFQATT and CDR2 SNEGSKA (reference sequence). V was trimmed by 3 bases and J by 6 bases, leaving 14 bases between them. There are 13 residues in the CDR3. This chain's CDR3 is CSARPGEDPEAFF. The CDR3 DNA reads TGCAGTGCTAGGCCTGGGGAGGATCCTGAAGCTTTCTTT.

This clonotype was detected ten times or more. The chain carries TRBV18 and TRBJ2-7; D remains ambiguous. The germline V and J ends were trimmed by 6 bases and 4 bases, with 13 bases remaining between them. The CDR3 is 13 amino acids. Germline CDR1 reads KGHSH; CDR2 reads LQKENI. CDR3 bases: TGTGCCAGCTCGCTGCTAGAAAGGTACGAGCAGTACTTC. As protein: CASSLLERYEQYF.